Each of the 23 T cell receptor beta chains below was sequenced from the same sample in a study of blood T cell repertoires in COVID-19. TCRdb's copy holds only in-frame clones and misses some; the assay was immunoSEQ multiplex PCR. Of hundreds of thousands of clones listed, around 90% were seen once; the top ten hold roughly 1.2%. Sequenced sample: peripheral blood. The origin of the receptors is a man aged 35 to 55 with acute or convalescent COVID-19.

J is TRBJ2-1 and V is TRBV13, with 11 bases identical to TRBD2. Germline V gives CDR1 PRHDT, CDR2 FYEKMQ (reference sequence). The CDR3 contains 15 residues. V was clipped by 5 bases and J by 0 bases; unmatched bases: 0. The CDR3 spells CASSLAGGSYNEQFF. The CDR3 nucleotides are TGTGCCAGCAGCCTAGCGGGAGGCTCCTACAATGAGCAGTTCTTC.

This chain uses TRBV6-1 with TRBJ1-2; TRBD1 agrees at 8 bases. Trimming removed 1 base from V and 7 bases from J; junction bases left unmatched: 11. This CDR3 has 16 residues. Germline assignment: CDR1 MNHNS and CDR2 SASEGT. The CDR3 bases are TGTGCCAGCAGTGAAGGGGTCGGGCAGGGGGCAGGTGGCTACACCTTC. Translation: CASSEGVGQGAGGYTF.

The J gene is TRBJ2-2, the V gene TRBV11-1; maybe TRBD2 (5 bases). V lost 5 bases and J 5 bases, leaving 15 bases between the germline ends. This CDR3 has 15 residues. Germline assignment: CDR1 SGHAT and CDR2 FQDESV (reference sequence). The CDR3 reads CASSARLGGTGELFF. In DNA, the CDR3 is TGTGCCAGCAGCGCTAGACTTGGCGGGACCGGGGAGCTGTTTTTT.

The J gene is TRBJ1-1, the V gene TRBV10-3; the D gene is possibly TRBD1 (6 bases). Trimming removed 6 bases at V and 3 bases at J, with 14 bases between. This CDR3 is 14 amino acids long. Germline V CDR1 and CDR2: ENHRY, SYGVKD. CDR3 protein: CAISVEGGYTEAFF. The CDR3 DNA follows: TGTGCCATCAGCGTCGAGGGGGGGTACACTGAAGCTTTCTTT.

The chain combines TRBV24-1 with TRBJ1-4; D remains ambiguous. CDR3 length: 16 residues. Germline CDR1 and CDR2: KGHDR and SFDVKD. Trimming pared 0 bases from V and 5 bases from J, leaving 12 bases between. CDR3 nucleotides: TGTGCCACCAGTGATTTGGAGAACAGATCCAATGAAAAACTGTTTTTT. This gives the protein CATSDLENRSNEKLFF.

V usage is TRBV21-1 and J usage is TRBJ1-1. TRBV21-1 is flagged as a pseudogene. This CDR3 is built from 14 residues. The CDR3 spells CASSKGSLNTEAFF. The CDR3 region has the DNA TGTGCCAGCAGCAAAGGGAGCCTGAACACTGAAGCTTTCTTT.

The chain links TRBV3-1 (or the pseudogene TRBV3-2) to TRBJ1-1; D is ambiguous. V gave up 5 bases and J gave up 0 bases, with 16 bases separating them. The CDR3 totals 16 residues. The germline V gene has CDR1 LGHDT and CDR2 YNNKEL (reference sequence). The CDR3 coding sequence is TGTGCCAGCAGCTCTCCGGGAGTGAATTTGAACACTGAAGCTTTCTTT. It yields the protein CASSSPGVNLNTEAFF.

The J gene is TRBJ2-5, the V gene TRBV14, with 15 bases matching TRBD2. The length of the CDR3 is 16 residues. The germline CDR1 and CDR2 sequences are SGHDN and FVKESK. The junction had 5 bases not matched to a gene; V was cut back by 4 bases and J by 5 bases. CDR3 protein: CASSPGLAGGLETQYF. CDR3 in DNA: TGTGCCAGCAGCCCCGGACTAGCGGGGGGGCTTGAGACCCAGTACTTC.

This clone has just one count. The V call is TRBV28, the J call TRBJ1-1; unclear D gene. The ends were cut back, 3 bases at V and 6 bases at J, with 14 bases in the middle. CDR1 is MDHEN, CDR2 SYDVKM, per germline. The CDR3 has 14 amino acids. The DNA of the CDR3 is TGTGCCAGCAGTTTTGGGCGGGAACTTGCTGAAGCTTTCTTT. This translates into CASSFGRELAEAFF.

The rearrangement joins TRBV4-2 to TRBJ2-5; the D gene is possibly TRBD2 (6 bases). The CDR3 totals 13 residues. Germline V gene lookup returns CDR1 LGHNA and CDR2 YNFKEQ. V shed 0 bases and J shed 5 bases, with 7 bases lying between them. CDR3 nucleotides: TGTGCCAGCAGCCAAGATGGGGGGGAGACCCAGTACTTC. Translating gives CASSQDGGETQYF.

The rearrangement joins TRBV18 to TRBJ1-2, with 7 bases lining up with TRBD1. This CDR3 contains 13 residues. CDR1 KGHSH and CDR2 LQKENI come from the germline V gene. After removal of 6 bases from V and 4 bases from J, the junction contained 5 bases not matched to a gene. CDR3 DNA: TGTGCCAGCTCCTGGGGGACAGCCTATGGCTACACCTTC. It translates to CASSWGTAYGYTF.

The chain employs TRBV7-2 and TRBJ1-6; tentatively, D is TRBD1 (6 bases). This CDR3 contains 15 residues. In germline, CDR1 is SGHTA, CDR2 FQGNSA. The V and J ends lost 3 bases and 0 bases respectively, with 6 bases between them. The CDR3 sequence: CASSLDSSYNSPLHF. CDR3 DNA: TGTGCCAGCAGCTTGGACAGCTCCTATAATTCACCCCTCCACTTT.

This clone has a single count. The chain carries TRBV20-1 and TRBJ1-5; D call uncertain. The CDR3 is made up of 10 amino acids. Trimming stripped 4 bases from V and 7 bases from J, with 5 bases between. Germline CDR1 is DFQATT and CDR2 is SNEGSKA (reference sequence). The chain's CDR3 is CSAKSQPQHF. The CDR3 DNA is TGCAGTGCTAAATCGCAGCCCCAGCATTTT.

The chain is built from TRBV12-3 or TRBV12-4 and TRBJ2-1, with TRBD2 matching over 8 bases. The CDR3 spans 13 residues. V gave up 6 bases and J gave up 7 bases; unmatched junction bases: 5. CDR3 protein: CASSRTSSNEQFF. The DNA of the CDR3 is TGTGCCAGCAGCCGGACTAGCTCGAATGAGCAGTTCTTC.

This chain connects TRBV5-1 to TRBJ2-7; 12 bases agree with TRBD1. Germline-derived CDR1 and CDR2 are SGHRS and YFSETQ. This CDR3 contains 15 residues. The J segment lost 5 bases and the V segment lost 0 bases, leaving 3 bases of the junction unmatched. The CDR3 nucleotides are TGCGCCAGCAGCTTGGGGGGACAGGGGGCCCACGAGCAGTACTTC. Translating it yields CASSLGGQGAHEQYF.

This clone was recorded once. This chain connects TRBV11-1 to TRBJ2-1, with 10 bases lining up with TRBD1. The germline gives CDR1 SGHAT, CDR2 FQDESV (reference sequence). The CDR3 runs 14 residues. Germline trimming cut 3 bases from V and 8 bases from J; bases unmatched to any gene: 4. CDR3: CASSFRDRGDEQFF. For the CDR3, the DNA is TGTGCCAGCAGCTTCCGGGACAGGGGAGATGAGCAGTTCTTC.

The count of this clone is one. This chain links TRBV24-1 with TRBJ1-4; D is perhaps TRBD1 (6 bases). The germline V and J ends were trimmed by 3 bases and 8 bases, with 24 bases remaining between them. This CDR3 region has 18 residues. The germline V gene encodes CDR1 KGHDR and CDR2 SFDVKD. In nucleotides, the CDR3 is TGTGCCACCAGTGATCGCGACAGGATTAGTAACCCCCACGAAAAACTGTTTTTT. The encoded protein is CATSDRDRISNPHEKLFF.

A remark on this clone: In the same sample, other DNA sequences code for this CDR3. The chain links TRBV27 to TRBJ1-5; D is unresolved. This CDR3 comprises 13 residues. V lost 3 bases and J 3 bases, leaving 6 bases between the germline ends. Germline V gene data show CDR1 as MNHEY and CDR2 as SMNVEV (reference sequence). The CDR3 nucleotides read TGTGCCAGCAGTTTGGCGGTCAATCAGCCCCAGCATTTT. This translates into CASSLAVNQPQHF.

The chain links TRBV27 to TRBJ2-2; 9 bases match TRBD1. The CDR3 sequence is 15 residues long. The germline gives CDR1 MNHEY, CDR2 SMNVEV (reference sequence). J lost 4 bases, V lost 5 bases, and 5 bases had no gene match. The CDR3: CASSVQGAVTGELFF. In DNA form, the CDR3 reads TGTGCCAGCAGTGTACAGGGGGCGGTCACCGGGGAGCTGTTTTTT.

J is TRBJ1-1 and V is TRBV5-1; 9 nucleotides align to TRBD1. V lost 4 bases, J lost 4 bases, and 8 bases stayed unmatched. This CDR3 region has 15 residues. Germline V gene lookup returns CDR1 SGHRS and CDR2 YFSETQ. The CDR3 DNA sequence: TGCGCCAGCAGCCACGGGACAGGGAGGGGCACTGAAGCTTTCTTT. Amino acid sequence: CASSHGTGRGTEAFF.

The V and J genes are TRBV12-3 or TRBV12-4 and TRBJ1-2; TRBD1 might be the D (5 bases). The V and J ends lost 5 bases and 2 bases respectively, with 9 bases between them. The CDR3 runs 13 residues. CDR3 region: CASSQTVNYGYTF. CDR3 in DNA: TGTGCCAGCAGTCAGACAGTGAACTATGGCTACACCTTC.

The chain couples TRBV9 to TRBJ1-5; D is undetermined. Trimming took 0 bases from V and 10 from J, leaving 11 bases between them. CDR1 and CDR2 (germline): SGDLS, YYNGEE. The CDR3 is 13 amino acids. CDR3 DNA: TGTGCCAGCAGCGTAGAAGAAGGTAGCCCCCAGCATTTT. The encoded protein is CASSVEEGSPQHF.

In this sample, this clone turned up a few times. The same CDR3 arises from other DNA sequences in this sample as well. The chain has TRBV5-1 and TRBJ2-7, with TRBD2 matching over 8 bases. J gave up 2 bases and V 2 bases, and 6 bases lay outside the gene matches. The CDR3 consists of 15 residues. Germline assignment: CDR1 SGHRS and CDR2 YFSETQ. The CDR3, as DNA: TGCGCCAGCAGCTTAGGAACGGGAGGGCCCTACGAGCAGTACTTC. It codes for CASSLGTGGPYEQYF. Together with reference TRBV5-1 and TRBJ2-7, the CDR3 gives the full variable domain: KAGVTQTPRYLIKTRGQQVTLSCSPISGHRSVSWYQQTPGQGLQFLFEYFSETQRNKGNFPGRFSGRQFSNSRSEMNVSTLELGDSALYLCASSLGTGGPYEQYFGPGTRLTVT.